The 5 T cell receptor beta chains presented below share a single source sample, sequenced in a study of T cell responses to AZD1222 COVID-19 vaccine. Sequenced by immunoSEQ multiplex PCR; TCRdb stores in-frame clones only, minus some. The table records about 120,000 clones, approximately 90% of them present only once. The material was peripheral blood, obtained on day 0 of AZD1222 vaccination. Receptors were obtained from an adult in good health.

The chain joins TRBV25-1 to TRBJ1-2, with TRBD1 matching 7 bases. This CDR3 is built from 12 residues. J was trimmed by 2 bases and V by 8 bases; bases with no gene match: 2. The germline gives CDR1 MGHDK, CDR2 SYGVNS. CDR3 sequence: CASEGQNYGYTF. The CDR3 nucleotides read TGTGCCAGCGAGGGACAGAACTATGGCTACACCTTC.

CDR3 loop: CASSSPPEGTGELFF. CDR3 nucleotides: TGTGCCAGCAGTTCTCCCCCAGAAGGAACCGGGGAGCTGTTTTTT. V and J are TRBV6-5 and TRBJ2-2; unclear D gene. The CDR3 is made up of 15 amino acids. V was clipped by 4 bases and J by 5 bases, with 14 bases between them. CDR1 is MNHEY, CDR2 SVGAGI, per germline.

The J gene is TRBJ2-3, the V gene TRBV5-1; the match to TRBD2 covers 9 bases. With 0 bases clipped from V and 3 bases from J, the junction kept 8 bases outside the gene matches. Germline-derived CDR1 and CDR2 are SGHRS and YFSETQ. This CDR3 spans 17 amino acids. CDR3 sequence (DNA): TGCGCCAGCAGCTTGGGCAACGTAGCGGGGGAGACAGATACGCAGTATTTT. Protein sequence: CASSLGNVAGETDTQYF. The full variable domain, in which reference TRBV5-1 and TRBJ2-3 provide the parts outside the CDR3, is KAGVTQTPRYLIKTRGQQVTLSCSPISGHRSVSWYQQTPGQGLQFLFEYFSETQRNKGNFPGRFSGRQFSNSRSEMNVSTLELGDSALYLCASSLGNVAGETDTQYFGPGTRLTVL.

This clone has a single count. The gene calls are TRBV6-5 and TRBJ2-7; no clear D. Germline V gives CDR1 MNHEY, CDR2 SVGAGI. CDR3 length: 13 amino acids. Trimming pared 6 bases from V and 2 bases from J, leaving 11 bases between. The CDR3 protein is CASRPEPTYEQYF. The CDR3 region has the DNA TGTGCCAGCAGGCCCGAACCCACCTACGAGCAGTACTTC.

The rearrangement links TRBV6-5 to TRBJ1-5; 9 positions match TRBD1. V lost 7 bases to trimming and J lost 6 bases; unmatched junction nucleotides: 10. CDR3 length equals 15 residues. Looked up from germline, CDR1 is MNHEY and CDR2 is SVGAGI. CDR3 DNA: TGTGCCAGCACTCAATCGACAGGGGGTGGTCAGCCCCAGCATTTT. Translated, it gives CASTQSTGGGQPQHF.